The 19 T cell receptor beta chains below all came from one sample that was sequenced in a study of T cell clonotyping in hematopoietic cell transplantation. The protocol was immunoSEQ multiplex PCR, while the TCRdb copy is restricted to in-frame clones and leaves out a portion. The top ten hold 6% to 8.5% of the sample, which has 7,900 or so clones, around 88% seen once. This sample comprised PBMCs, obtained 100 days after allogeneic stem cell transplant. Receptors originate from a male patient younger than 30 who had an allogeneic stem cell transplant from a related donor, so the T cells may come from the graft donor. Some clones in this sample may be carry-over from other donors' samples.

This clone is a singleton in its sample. The CDR3 loop is CAWSAVGGARQPQHF. CDR3 in DNA: TGTGCCTGGAGTGCGGTGGGGGGCGCCCGGCAGCCCCAGCATTTT. The rearrangement links TRBV30 to TRBJ1-5, with D tentatively TRBD1 (6 bases). The V end lost 1 base, the J end lost 7 bases, and 17 bases lay between the germline ends. Germline CDR1 and CDR2: GTSNPN and SVGIG (reference sequence). The CDR3 contains 15 residues.

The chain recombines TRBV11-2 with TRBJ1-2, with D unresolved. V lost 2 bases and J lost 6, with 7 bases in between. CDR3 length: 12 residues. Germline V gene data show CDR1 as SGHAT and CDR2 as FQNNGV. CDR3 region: CASSLRGDGYTF. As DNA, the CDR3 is TGTGCCAGCAGCTTACGGGGTGATGGCTACACCTTC.

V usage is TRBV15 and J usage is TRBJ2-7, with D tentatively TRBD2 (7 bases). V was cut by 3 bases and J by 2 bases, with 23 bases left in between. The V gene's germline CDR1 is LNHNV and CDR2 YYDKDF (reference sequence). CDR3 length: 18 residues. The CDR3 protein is CATSRGLQGGDYPYEQYV. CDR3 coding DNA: TGTGCCACCAGCAGGGGACTACAGGGAGGGGATTATCCCTACGAGCAGTACGTC.

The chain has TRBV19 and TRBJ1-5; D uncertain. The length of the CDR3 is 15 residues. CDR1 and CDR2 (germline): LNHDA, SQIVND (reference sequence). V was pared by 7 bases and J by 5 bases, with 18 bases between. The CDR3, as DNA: TGTGCCAGTACTCCATCCGGGTACGGGGATCAGCCCCAGCATTTT. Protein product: CASTPSGYGDQPQHF.

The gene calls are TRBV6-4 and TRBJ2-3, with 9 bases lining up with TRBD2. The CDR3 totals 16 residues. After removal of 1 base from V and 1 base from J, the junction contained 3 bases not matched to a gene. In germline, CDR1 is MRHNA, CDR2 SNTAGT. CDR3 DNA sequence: TGTGCCAGCAGTGACTACGGCGGGAGGGGCACAGATACGCAGTATTTT. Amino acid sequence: CASSDYGGRGTDTQYF.

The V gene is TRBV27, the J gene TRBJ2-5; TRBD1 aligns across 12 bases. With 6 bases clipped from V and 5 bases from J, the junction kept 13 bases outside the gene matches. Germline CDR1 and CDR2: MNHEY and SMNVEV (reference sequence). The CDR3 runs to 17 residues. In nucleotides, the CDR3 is TGTGCCAGCAGCCCCGGGACAGGGGGCAATGGGGTTGAGACCCAGTACTTC. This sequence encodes CASSPGTGGNGVETQYF.

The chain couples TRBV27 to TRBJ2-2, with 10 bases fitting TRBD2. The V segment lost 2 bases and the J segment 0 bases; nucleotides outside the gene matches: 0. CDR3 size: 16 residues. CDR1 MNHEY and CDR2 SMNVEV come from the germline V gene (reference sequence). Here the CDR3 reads CASSLLAGANTGELFF. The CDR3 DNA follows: TGTGCCAGCAGTTTACTAGCGGGGGCGAACACCGGGGAGCTGTTTTTT.

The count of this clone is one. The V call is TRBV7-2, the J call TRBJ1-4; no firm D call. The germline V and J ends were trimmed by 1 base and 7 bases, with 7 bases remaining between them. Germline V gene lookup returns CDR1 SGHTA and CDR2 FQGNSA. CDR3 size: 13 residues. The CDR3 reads CASSLERTEKLFF. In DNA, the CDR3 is TGTGCCAGCAGCTTAGAAAGGACTGAAAAACTGTTTTTT.

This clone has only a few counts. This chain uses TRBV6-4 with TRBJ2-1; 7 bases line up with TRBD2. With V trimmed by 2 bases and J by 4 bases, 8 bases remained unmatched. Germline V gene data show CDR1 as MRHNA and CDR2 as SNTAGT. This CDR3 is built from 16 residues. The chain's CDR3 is CASSDGEASGYNEQFF. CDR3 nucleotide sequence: TGTGCCAGCAGTGACGGAGAGGCTAGCGGTTACAATGAGCAGTTCTTC.

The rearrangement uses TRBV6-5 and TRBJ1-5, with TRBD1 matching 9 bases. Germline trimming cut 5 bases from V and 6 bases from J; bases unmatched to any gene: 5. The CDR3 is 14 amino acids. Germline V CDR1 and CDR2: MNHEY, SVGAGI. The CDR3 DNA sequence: TGTGCCAGCAGTGACGACAGGGGGGGTCAGCCCCAGCATTTT. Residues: CASSDDRGGQPQHF.

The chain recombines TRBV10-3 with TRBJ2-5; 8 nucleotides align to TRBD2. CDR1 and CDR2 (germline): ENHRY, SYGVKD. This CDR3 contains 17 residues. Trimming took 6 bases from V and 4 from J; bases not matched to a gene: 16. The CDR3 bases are TGTGCCATCAGCAATACTAGCGGCCGAGCTCCGGGAGAGACCCAGTACTTC. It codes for CAISNTSGRAPGETQYF.

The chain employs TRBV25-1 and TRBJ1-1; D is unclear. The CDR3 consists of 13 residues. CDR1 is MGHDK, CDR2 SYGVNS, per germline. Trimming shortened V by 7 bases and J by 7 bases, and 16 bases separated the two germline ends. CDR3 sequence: CASTPGMSDEAFF. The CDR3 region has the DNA TGTGCCAGCACCCCTGGGATGTCAGATGAAGCTTTCTTT. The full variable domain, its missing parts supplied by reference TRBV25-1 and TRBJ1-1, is EADIYQTPRYLVIGTGKKITLECSQTMGHDKMYWYQQDPGMELHLIHYSYGVNSTEKGDLSSESTVSRIRTEHFPLTLESARPSHTSQYLCASTPGMSDEAFFGQGTRLTVV.

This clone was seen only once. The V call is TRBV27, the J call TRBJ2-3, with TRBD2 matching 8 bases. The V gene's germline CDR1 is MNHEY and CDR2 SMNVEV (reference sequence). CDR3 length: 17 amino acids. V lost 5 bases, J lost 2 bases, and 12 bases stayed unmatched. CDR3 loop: CASSLPPASGLTDTQYF. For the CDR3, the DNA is TGTGCCAGCAGTCTCCCCCCGGCTAGCGGGCTCACAGATACGCAGTATTTT.

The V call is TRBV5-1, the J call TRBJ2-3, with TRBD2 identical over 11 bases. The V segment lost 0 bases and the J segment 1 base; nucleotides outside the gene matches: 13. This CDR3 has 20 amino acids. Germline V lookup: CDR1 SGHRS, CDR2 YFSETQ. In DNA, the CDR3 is TGCGCCAGCAGCTTGGAGGTGACTAGCGGGGACCGGTCGGGCACAGATACGCAGTATTTT. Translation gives CASSLEVTSGDRSGTDTQYF.

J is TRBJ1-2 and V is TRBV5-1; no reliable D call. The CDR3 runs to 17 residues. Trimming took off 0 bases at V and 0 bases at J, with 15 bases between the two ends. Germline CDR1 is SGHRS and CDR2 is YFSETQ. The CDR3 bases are TGCGCCAGCAGCTTGGCGGTTAGCACAGCAGCTAACTATGGCTACACCTTC. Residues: CASSLAVSTAANYGYTF.

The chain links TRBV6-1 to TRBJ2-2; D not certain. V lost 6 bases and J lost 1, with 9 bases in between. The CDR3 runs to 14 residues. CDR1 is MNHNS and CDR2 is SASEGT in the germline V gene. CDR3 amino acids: CASSAKGNTGELFF. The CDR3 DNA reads TGTGCCAGCAGCGCCAAGGGGAACACCGGGGAGCTGTTTTTT.

CDR3 nucleotides: TGTGCCAGCAGCTTATGGGCAGGGGGGTCTGGAAACACCATATATTTT. This translates into CASSLWAGGSGNTIYF. This sequence joins TRBV7-2 and TRBJ1-3; 7 bases fit TRBD1. CDR1 is SGHTA and CDR2 is FQGNSA in the germline V gene. The CDR3 has 16 residues. V was clipped by 2 bases and J by 1 base; unmatched bases: 5.

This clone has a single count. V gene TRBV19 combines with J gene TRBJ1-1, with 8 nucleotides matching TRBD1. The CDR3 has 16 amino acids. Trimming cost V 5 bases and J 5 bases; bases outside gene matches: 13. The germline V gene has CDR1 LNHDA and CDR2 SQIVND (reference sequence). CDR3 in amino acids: CASSRPGGAETTEAFF. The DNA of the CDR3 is TGTGCCAGTAGTCGCCCAGGGGGCGCAGAGACAACTGAAGCTTTCTTT.

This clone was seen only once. The DNA of the CDR3 is TGTGCCAGCAGCTTATTAACAGCGAACACTGAAGCTTTCTTT. Its translation is CASSLLTANTEAFF. This chain joins TRBV7-8 and TRBJ1-1; D remains unclear. Trimming removed 2 bases from V and 1 base from J, with 8 bases in between. Germline CDR1 and CDR2: SGHVS and FQNEAQ. The CDR3 length is 14 residues.